The rows below give T cell receptor beta chains drawn from one sample of a study of spatial heterogeneity in lung cancer. Using its own MiXCR run on the 5' RACE reads, TCRdb lists one record per CDR3 protein. In the table there are about 48,000 distinct CDR3 sequences, less than 5.5% of which are singletons. The material was PBMCs, obtained at surgery. The origin of the receptors is a male donor with early-stage non-small cell lung cancer. Both conserved end residues are part of each CDR3. D genes are given only for firm matches. A clone size is listed for some rows: how often the clone was seen (once, few, many), or a class if it is expanded.

many	TRBJ1-1	TRBV7-2	-	CASSSLSGHTEAFF	TGTGCCAGCAGCTCCTTGTCGGGTCACACTGAAGCTTTCTTT
few	TRBJ2-2	TRBV5-6	-	CASSPPGRENTGELFF	TGTGCCAGCAGCCCCCCCGGTAGGGAGAACACCGGGGAGCTGTTTTTT
many	TRBJ1-2	TRBV12-3/TRBV12-4	TRBD1	CASSRSDRGSYGYTF	TGTGCCAGCAGTCGCTCGGACAGGGGATCCTATGGCTACACCTTC
many	TRBJ1-2	TRBV7-8	TRBD1	CASSPRDRGYGYTF	TGTGCCAGCAGCCCCCGGGACAGGGGGTATGGCTACACCTTC
many	TRBJ2-5	TRBV3-1	-	CASSPPTVNEETQYF	TGTGCCAGCAGCCCGCCGACAGTCAACGAAGAGACCCAGTACTTC
few	TRBJ1-1	TRBV3-1	-	CASSLGRYPAFF	TGTGCCAGCAGCCTGGGACGGTATCCCGCTTTCTTT
-	TRBJ1-5	TRBV2	-	CASTGDGSNQPQHF	TGTGCCAGCACAGGGGATGGGAGCAATCAGCCCCAGCATTTT
many	TRBJ1-2	TRBV27	-	CASSLRRNYGYTF	TGTGCCAGCAGTTTACGGCGCAACTATGGCTACACCTTC
many	TRBJ2-7	TRBV10-3	-	CAISESGITYEQYF	TGTGCCATCAGTGAATCCGGGATTACCTACGAGCAGTACTTC
many	TRBJ2-7	TRBV10-1	TRBD2	CASSNGPGGSRYEQYF	TGCGCCAGCAGTAATGGTCCTGGCGGGAGTCGGTACGAGCAGTACTTC
many	TRBJ2-1	TRBV15	TRBD2	CATRRGGSYNEQFF	TGTGCCACCCGCCGCGGGGGCTCCTACAATGAGCAGTTCTTC
-	TRBJ2-3	TRBV5-6	-	CASSSIRDTQYF	TGTGCCAGCAGTTCTATTCGGGATACGCAGTATTTT
many	TRBJ2-3	TRBV7-9	TRBD2	CASSLGAGLAGTDTQYF	TGTGCCAGCAGCTTAGGGGCTGGGCTAGCGGGAACAGATACGCAGTATTTT
many	TRBJ2-3	TRBV6-5	TRBD2	CASSYLSGSADTQYF	TGTGCCAGCAGTTACCTTAGCGGGAGCGCAGATACGCAGTATTTT
many	TRBJ2-7	TRBV20-1	-	CSAHPGTAESYEQYF	TGCAGTGCTCACCCAGGGACCGCGGAGTCCTACGAGCAGTACTTC
many	TRBJ2-2	TRBV7-9	-	CASSLAGNTGELFF	TGTGCCAGCAGCTTAGCAGGGAACACCGGGGAGCTGTTTTTT
few	TRBJ1-4	TRBV18	-	CASSPSGLREKLFF	TGTGCCAGCTCACCATCCGGGCTCCGGGAAAAACTGTTTTTT
many	TRBJ2-5	TRBV10-3	-	CAISEGGPEQETQYF	TGTGCCATCAGTGAGGGTGGACCGGAACAAGAGACCCAGTACTTC
many	TRBJ1-2	TRBV10-3	TRBD1	CAISGTGTPWTF	TGTGCCATCAGCGGGACAGGGACCCCTTGGACCTTC
-	TRBJ2-1	TRBV15	TRBD2	CATSRALAGPYNEQFF	TGTGCCACCAGCAGAGCCTTAGCGGGACCCTACAATGAGCAGTTCTTC
many	TRBJ2-2	TRBV19	TRBD2	CASSSGLAGNGELFF	TGTGCCAGTAGTAGCGGACTAGCGGGTAACGGGGAGCTGTTTTTT
many	TRBJ1-5	TRBV23-1	TRBD1	CASSLGGDRGRSNQPQHF	TGCGCCAGCAGTCTCGGGGGGGACAGGGGTAGGAGCAATCAGCCCCAGCATTTT
many	TRBJ1-4	TRBV2	-	CASSSQAGGTNEKLFF	TGTGCCAGCAGTTCCCAAGCGGGGGGGACTAATGAAAAACTGTTTTTT
many	TRBJ1-1	TRBV15	-	CATSRDWPAPNEAFF	TGTGCCACCAGCAGAGATTGGCCGGCACCCAATGAAGCTTTCTTT
many	TRBJ2-3	TRBV7-2	TRBD2	CASSARLAGGADTQYF	TGTGCCAGCAGCGCCCGACTAGCGGGAGGGGCAGATACGCAGTATTTT
many	TRBJ2-6	TRBV5-6	-	CASSTGPMGANVLTF	TGTGCCAGCAGTACAGGGCCCATGGGGGCCAACGTCCTGACTTTC
many	TRBJ2-1	TRBV19	-	CASKDYNEQFF	TGTGCCAGTAAAGACTACAATGAGCAGTTCTTC
many	TRBJ2-1	TRBV2	TRBD1	CASGGQGAYNEQFF	TGTGCCAGCGGAGGACAGGGGGCGTACAATGAGCAGTTCTTC
many	TRBJ1-2	TRBV28	TRBD1	CASREDRAYGYTF	TGTGCCAGCAGAGAGGACAGGGCCTATGGCTACACCTTC
many	TRBJ1-1	TRBV5-4	-	CASSTKLMRNTEAFF	TGTGCCAGCAGTACGAAATTGATGAGGAACACTGAAGCTTTCTTT
many	TRBJ2-5	TRBV29-1	-	CSVDLASETQYF	TGCAGCGTGGACCTAGCATCCGAGACCCAGTACTTC